These 6 T cell receptor beta chains were sequenced from one sample in a study of cytomegalovirus exposure and HLA in healthy donors. Assay: immunoSEQ multiplex PCR; the TCRdb copy retains only in-frame clones and omits some. Altogether 100,000 to 150,000 clones are present, roughly 90% being singletons, with the ten largest covering approximately 1.5%. The material sequenced was PBMCs. Source of these receptors: a man in his thirties or forties in good health and CMV-seronegative.

This rearrangement joins TRBV6-6 to TRBJ1-2; D gene ambiguous. CDR1 is MNHNY and CDR2 is SVGAGI in the germline V gene (reference sequence). The V end was cut by 6 bases, the J end by 8 bases, with 16 bases between. The CDR3 runs to 13 residues. The CDR3 protein is CASRVEGVGGYTF. CDR3 in DNA: TGTGCCAGCAGAGTCGAGGGAGTCGGGGGCTACACCTTC.

This sequence joins TRBV10-3 and TRBJ1-1, with D possibly matching TRBD1 (6 bases). Germline-derived CDR1 and CDR2 are ENHRY and SYGVKD. Trimming took off 6 bases at V and 1 base at J, with 9 bases between the two ends. There are 13 residues in the CDR3. In DNA form, the CDR3 reads TGTGCCATCAGGGGACACCCGAACACTGAAGCTTTCTTT. The encoded protein is CAIRGHPNTEAFF.

The chain employs TRBV27 and TRBJ1-5, with D hard to call. The germline gives CDR1 MNHEY, CDR2 SMNVEV (reference sequence). The V gene lost 3 bases and the J gene lost 2 bases, with 17 bases spanning the gap. CDR3 length equals 17 residues. The CDR3 protein is CASSFLPTGIGNQPQHF. CDR3 nucleotides: TGTGCCAGCAGTTTCCTCCCGACGGGAATAGGCAATCAGCCCCAGCATTTT.

In DNA form, the CDR3 reads TGTGCCAGCAGCTTAATTGCAGCTGGAAACACCATATATTTT. It yields the protein CASSLIAAGNTIYF. The chain is built from TRBV7-9 and TRBJ1-3, with no clear D. V was trimmed by 2 bases and J by 2 bases, leaving 7 bases between them. Germline-derived CDR1 and CDR2 are SEHNR and FQNEAQ (reference sequence). CDR3 length: 14 residues.

This clone was seen just once. The rearrangement links TRBV5-1 to TRBJ1-1, with a weak D call TRBD1 (5 bases). V lost 0 bases, J lost 1 base, and 10 bases lay in between. CDR3 length: 15 residues. Germline CDR1 is SGHRS and CDR2 is YFSETQ. CDR3 nucleotide sequence: TGCGCCAGCAGCTTGGCCCCAGGGCCGAACACTGAAGCTTTCTTT. It is translated as CASSLAPGPNTEAFF.

The chain employs TRBV9 and TRBJ1-2; 7 bases line up with TRBD1. The CDR3 is made up of 16 amino acids. The germline V gene has CDR1 SGDLS and CDR2 YYNGEE. V gave up 4 bases and J gave up 6 bases; unmatched junction bases: 15. This CDR3 is CASSFLDRTRNHGYTF. The CDR3 bases are TGTGCCAGCAGCTTTTTGGACAGGACGAGGAATCATGGCTACACCTTC.